This T cell receptor beta chain came from a study of T-cell reconstitution after alpha-beta-depleted transplantation in children. Unique molecular identifiers featured in how the TCRbeta library was prepared. TCRdb fed the PCR reads into MiXCR, producing one record per CDR3 protein. The sample consists of 210,000 or so distinct CDR3 sequences, roughly a tenth of them appearing once. The CDR3 sequence is 16 residues long. Germline trimming cut 9 bases from V and 9 bases from J; bases unmatched to any gene: 15. This clonotype has at least ten counts. Here the sequenced sample was PBMCs, taken before TCRalphabeta/CD19-depleted stem cell transplant. This clonotype originated in a child less than two years old with acute myeloid leukemia, due to receive a stem cell transplant. The chain uses TRBV12-3 or TRBV12-4 and TRBJ1-6, with 9 bases that match TRBD1. The CDR3 nucleotides read TGTGCCAGTCAAGAGGACAGGGGAAGGTCAGGTTCACCCCTCCACTTT. It encodes CASQEDRGRSGSPLHF.